One sample yielded the 28 T cell receptor beta chains listed below, sequenced in a study of blood T cell repertoires in COVID-19. TCRdb keeps only in-frame clones here, not all; method: immunoSEQ multiplex PCR. The table lists about 200,000 clones, roughly nine tenths of them singletons. Sequencing was done on a sample of peripheral blood. These TCRs come from a woman between 45 and 60 years old with COVID-19, enrolled during active disease.

This clone was observed many times. The chain carries TRBV4-3 and TRBJ1-2; perhaps TRBD1 as D (6 bases). This CDR3 has 16 residues. V lost 3 bases and J 0 bases, leaving 14 bases between the germline ends. Germline loops: CDR1 LGHNA, CDR2 YSLEER. The CDR3 spells CASSQFWGGSNYGYTF. The CDR3, as DNA: TGCGCCAGCAGCCAGTTTTGGGGGGGCTCTAACTATGGCTACACCTTC.

The V gene is TRBV10-2, the J gene TRBJ2-7; 8 bases fit TRBD1. V trimming: 10 bases; J trimming: 0 bases; junction bases outside the gene matches: 8. This CDR3 is built from 14 residues. The germline CDR1 and CDR2 sequences are WSHSY and SAAADI. The CDR3 loop is CATRGQASSYEQYV. Written as DNA, the CDR3 is TGCGCCACCCGGGGACAGGCGAGCTCCTACGAGCAGTACGTC.

This clone was counted a single time. This chain links TRBV25-1 with TRBJ2-3; D not certain. Trimming removed 2 bases at V and 3 bases at J, with 6 bases between. There are 13 residues in the CDR3. CDR1 is MGHDK, CDR2 SYGVNS, per germline. CDR3: CASSERGTDTQYF. In DNA, the CDR3 is TGTGCCAGCAGTGAAAGAGGTACAGATACGCAGTATTTT.

The sample holds one count of this clone. The chain is built from TRBV19 and TRBJ2-7, with D perhaps matching TRBD2 (5 bases). The CDR3 consists of 14 residues. The germline V and J ends were trimmed by 3 bases and 3 bases, with 12 bases remaining between them. Per the germline V gene, CDR1 is LNHDA and CDR2 is SQIVND (reference sequence). The CDR3 DNA sequence: TGTGCCAGTAGTATGAATCGGGGAATCTACGAGCAGTACTTC. Residues: CASSMNRGIYEQYF.

The V gene is TRBV3-1 (or the pseudogene TRBV3-2), the J gene TRBJ1-2, with TRBD1 matching over 11 bases. V shed 4 bases and J 7 bases; nucleotides not matched to a gene: 8. Germline CDR1 is LGHDT and CDR2 is YNNKEL (reference sequence). The CDR3 loop spans 15 amino acids. Here the CDR3 reads CASSPRDRGSFGYTF. The CDR3 DNA reads TGTGCCAGCAGCCCCCGGGACAGGGGGAGTTTTGGCTACACCTTC.

The rearrangement joins TRBV27 to TRBJ2-7, with 10 bases that match TRBD2. Germline V gives CDR1 MNHEY, CDR2 SMNVEV (reference sequence). The CDR3 extends over 16 amino acids. The V and J ends lost 0 bases and 6 bases, in that order; junction bases with no gene match: 8. CDR3 protein: CASSLSAAGGPGEQYF. CDR3 DNA: TGTGCCAGCAGTTTATCGGCAGCGGGGGGGCCTGGCGAGCAGTACTTC.

This clone has just one count. The V call is TRBV7-2, the J call TRBJ1-3, with a weak D call TRBD1 (5 bases). This CDR3 region has 14 residues. V lost 6 bases and J 4 bases, leaving 13 bases between the germline ends. Germline V CDR1 and CDR2: SGHTA, FQGNSA. The CDR3 here is CASSLGGPGNTIYF. In DNA form, the CDR3 reads TGTGCCAGCAGTTTGGGGGGTCCAGGAAACACCATATATTTT.

V gene TRBV5-6 combines with J gene TRBJ2-1; 8 positions match TRBD2. J gave up 4 bases and V 1 base, and 4 bases lay outside the gene matches. This CDR3 is built from 15 residues. Germline values: CDR1 SGHDT, CDR2 YYEEEE. The CDR3 loop reads CASSLPGLVYNEQFF. The CDR3 DNA sequence: TGTGCCAGCAGCTTGCCGGGACTAGTTTACAATGAGCAGTTCTTC.

The rearrangement links TRBV29-1 to TRBJ1-2; the match to TRBD1 covers 9 bases. Unmatched junction bases numbered 12, after V lost 6 bases and J lost 10 bases. There are 13 residues in the CDR3. The germline gives CDR1 SQVTM, CDR2 ANQGSEA. In nucleotides, the CDR3 is TGCAGCGTGGAACCGGGACAGGGCTTTCTCTACACCTTC. This codes for CSVEPGQGFLYTF.

This chain connects TRBV6-5 to TRBJ2-4, with D possibly TRBD2 on 6 matching bases. This CDR3 has 14 residues. Germline CDR1 MNHEY, CDR2 SVGAGI. Trimming left V 2 bases short and J 5 bases short, with 10 bases between. The CDR3 bases are TGTGCCAGCAGTTACACCGGGAGCCAAAACATTCAGTACTTC. It encodes CASSYTGSQNIQYF.

CDR3 nucleotide sequence: TGTGCCAGCAGCTTTGTTGGCGGGGGCACAGATACGCAGTATTTT. Translating it yields CASSFVGGGTDTQYF. The chain has TRBV7-8 and TRBJ2-3, with D possibly TRBD2 on 6 matching bases. The CDR3 loop spans 15 amino acids. The V and J ends lost 3 bases and 1 base respectively, with 11 bases between them. The germline V gene encodes CDR1 SGHVS and CDR2 FQNEAQ.

The rearrangement joins TRBV5-1 to TRBJ1-4; D is undetermined. The CDR3 sequence is 12 residues long. Germline CDR1 SGHRS, CDR2 YFSETQ. V lost 1 base, J lost 8 bases, and 6 bases lay in between. The chain's CDR3 is CASSLTGEKLFF. The CDR3 nucleotides are TGCGCCAGCAGCTTGACGGGGGAAAAACTGTTTTTT.

This chain connects TRBV20-1 to TRBJ1-6; perhaps TRBD1 as D (6 bases). V was trimmed by 3 bases and J by 10 bases, leaving 16 bases between them. The CDR3 length is 14 residues. CDR1 is DFQATT and CDR2 is SNEGSKA in the germline V gene (reference sequence). CDR3 in amino acids: CSASPGQLASPLHF. CDR3 sequence (DNA): TGCAGTGCTAGTCCTGGACAGCTGGCGTCACCCCTCCACTTT.

There are a few counts of this clone. V and J are TRBV4-1 and TRBJ1-4; weak D call: TRBD1 (5 bases). This CDR3 spans 13 amino acids. Trimming stripped 5 bases from V and 8 bases from J, with 12 bases between. Germline CDR1 MGHRA, CDR2 YSYEKL. CDR3 residues: CASSDDSSEKLFF. In nucleotides, the CDR3 is TGCGCCAGCAGCGACGACAGTTCGGAAAAACTGTTTTTT.

This chain uses TRBV24-1 with TRBJ2-7; possible D gene TRBD2, 6 bases. The V end was cut by 7 bases, the J end by 5 bases, with 11 bases between. Looked up from germline, CDR1 is KGHDR and CDR2 is SFDVKD. CDR3 length: 12 residues. The CDR3 is CATRAREDEQYV. The CDR3 nucleotides read TGTGCCACCAGAGCCAGGGAGGACGAGCAGTACGTC.

The chain is built from TRBV19 and TRBJ2-2; D may be TRBD1 (5 bases). Germline-derived CDR1 and CDR2 are LNHDA and SQIVND (reference sequence). CDR3 length: 14 amino acids. Trimming took off 9 bases at V and 3 bases at J, with 14 bases between the two ends. As DNA, the CDR3 is TGTGCCAGCATGACAGTTCAGTACACCGGGGAGCTGTTTTTT. This encodes CASMTVQYTGELFF.

The chain is built from TRBV7-2 and TRBJ2-5; D is unresolved. The germline gives CDR1 SGHTA, CDR2 FQGNSA. This CDR3 region has 13 residues. The ends were cut back, 10 bases at V and 2 bases at J, with 14 bases in the middle. The CDR3 region is CANKKAAQETQYF. Written as DNA, the CDR3 is TGTGCCAACAAGAAGGCAGCGCAAGAGACCCAGTACTTC.

The chain recombines TRBV19 with TRBJ2-1; 9 nucleotides agree with TRBD2. CDR3 size: 14 residues. Germline V lookup: CDR1 LNHDA, CDR2 SQIVND (reference sequence). J gave up 6 bases and V 4 bases, and 4 bases lay outside the gene matches. In DNA form, the CDR3 reads TGTGCCAGTAGTAATGCGGGGGGGCTCAATGAGCAGTTCTTC. This sequence encodes CASSNAGGLNEQFF.

This clone has only one observation. CDR3 residues: CASSLGELTYNEQFF. Here the CDR3 DNA reads TGTGCCAGCAGCTTAGGGGAATTAACCTACAATGAGCAGTTCTTC. The genes are TRBV5-4 and TRBJ2-1, with D maybe TRBD1 (5 bases). The V gene's germline CDR1 is SGHNT and CDR2 YYREEE (reference sequence). CDR3 size: 15 residues. Trimming took off 2 bases at V and 2 bases at J, with 11 bases between the two ends.

This clone has only a few counts. The chain links TRBV7-2 to TRBJ2-3; D may be TRBD2 (5 bases). Between the trimmed V and J ends, which lost 1 base and 5 bases, there was a span of 16 bases. CDR1 is SGHTA, CDR2 FQGNSA, per germline. The CDR3 contains 16 residues. The CDR3 here is CASSLVPGRALDTQYF. The CDR3 DNA is TGTGCCAGCAGCTTAGTACCCGGGCGGGCGCTAGATACGCAGTATTTT.

This clone is a singleton in its sample. The gene calls are TRBV9 and TRBJ1-5, with D possibly matching TRBD1 (5 bases). Trimming stripped 3 bases from V and 2 bases from J, with 12 bases between. This CDR3 comprises 15 residues. Germline-derived CDR1 and CDR2 are SGDLS and YYNGEE. CDR3: CASSEGPGRNQPQHF. CDR3 DNA: TGTGCCAGCAGCGAGGGGCCAGGGCGCAATCAGCCCCAGCATTTT.

This sequence joins TRBV6-2 or TRBV6-3 and TRBJ2-7; D not resolved. V was cut by 6 bases and J by 9 bases, with 9 bases left in between. This CDR3 comprises 10 residues. Germline V gives CDR1 MNHEY, CDR2 SVGEGT. The CDR3 here is CASSALGQYF. The CDR3 region has the DNA TGTGCCAGCAGCGCCCTCGGGCAGTACTTC.

This clone showed up just a few times. The same CDR3 arises from other DNA sequences in this sample as well. J is TRBJ1-4 and V is TRBV7-8, with D possibly matching TRBD1 (5 bases). V lost 6 bases to trimming and J lost 0 bases, with 8 bases between them. Germline assignment: CDR1 SGHVS and CDR2 FQNEAQ. The CDR3 runs 14 residues. The DNA of the CDR3 is TGTGCCAGCAGGCGGGGGTCAACTAATGAAAAACTGTTTTTT. Translating gives CASRRGSTNEKLFF. The variable domain in full, with the rest retrieved from reference TRBV7-8 and TRBJ1-4, is GAGVSQSPRYKVAKRGQDVALRCDPISGHVSLFWYQQALGQGPEFLTYFQNEAQLDKSGLPSDRFFAERPEGSVSTLKIQRTQQEDSAVYLCASRRGSTNEKLFFGSGTQLSVL.

This chain connects TRBV19 to TRBJ1-5; D is unresolved. Germline values: CDR1 LNHDA, CDR2 SQIVND (reference sequence). The CDR3 runs 15 residues. Trimming removed 3 bases at V and 3 bases at J, with 12 bases between. The CDR3 region has the DNA TGTGCCAGTAGTATGACGGGCGGGTACAATCAGCCCCAGCATTTT. It encodes CASSMTGGYNQPQHF.

V is TRBV5-1 and J is TRBJ1-4, with 8 bases fitting TRBD1. Germline trimming cut 4 bases from V and 3 bases from J; bases unmatched to any gene: 2. The CDR3 consists of 14 residues. The V gene's germline CDR1 is SGHRS and CDR2 YFSETQ. The CDR3, as DNA: TGCGCCAGCAGCGGACAGGGACCTAATGAAAAACTGTTTTTT. It specifies CASSGQGPNEKLFF.

This chain connects TRBV7-6 to TRBJ2-6, with 7 bases fitting TRBD1. Germline V gene data show CDR1 as SGHVS and CDR2 as FNYEAQ. The CDR3 loop spans 19 amino acids. With V trimmed by 0 bases and J by 0 bases, 8 bases remained unmatched. The CDR3 DNA follows: TGTGCCAGCAGCTTAGCCCCATGGACAGGCTACTCTGGGGCCAACGTCCTGACTTTC. It codes for CASSLAPWTGYSGANVLTF. Drawing the rest from reference TRBV7-6 and TRBJ2-6, the complete variable domain is GAGVSQSPRYKVTKRGQDVALRCDPISGHVSLYWYRQALGQGPEFLTYFNYEAQQDKSGLPNDRFSAERPEGSISTLTIQRTEQRDSAMYRCASSLAPWTGYSGANVLTFGAGSRLTVL.

The rearrangement uses TRBV11-3 and TRBJ1-2; possibly TRBD1 for D (5 bases). CDR1 SGHNT and CDR2 YENEEA come from the germline V gene. V was shortened by 1 base and J by 1 base, with 16 bases between the two germline ends. This CDR3 contains 17 residues. The DNA of the CDR3 is TGTGCCAGCAGCTTAGGTTCCAGGGCCAAGAGTAACTATGGCTACACCTTC. Translating it yields CASSLGSRAKSNYGYTF.

The V call is TRBV6-4, the J call TRBJ1-2; 11 bases match TRBD1. Germline V gives CDR1 MRHNA, CDR2 SNTAGT. The CDR3 runs to 13 residues. Unmatched junction bases numbered 4, after V lost 6 bases and J lost 7 bases. CDR3 coding DNA: TGTGCCAGCAGCTTGGACAGGGGGCTTGGCTACACCTTC. This sequence encodes CASSLDRGLGYTF.